A single sample is the source of the 15 T cell receptor beta chains below, sequenced in a study of blood T cell repertoires in COVID-19. Libraries were prepared by immunoSEQ multiplex PCR; TCRdb keeps only in-frame clonotypes and omits some of them. The sample carries 100,000 to 150,000 clones, approximately 81% recorded once. The sample taken for sequencing was peripheral blood. These receptors were taken from a man aged 55 to 70 with acute or convalescent COVID-19.

This clone is a singleton in its sample. V gene TRBV10-3 combines with J gene TRBJ1-2; 11 nucleotides align to TRBD1. After removal of 5 bases from V and 3 bases from J, the junction contained 8 bases not matched to a gene. The CDR3 is 16 amino acids. Germline lookup yields CDR1 ENHRY and CDR2 SYGVKD. The CDR3 here is CAISSGTGGSYYGYTF. The CDR3 DNA reads TGTGCCATCAGTTCCGGGACAGGGGGTTCATACTATGGCTACACCTTC.

The V and J genes are TRBV4-2 and TRBJ2-1; 10 bases map to TRBD2. The CDR3 sequence is 19 residues long. The V and J ends lost 3 bases and 2 bases, in that order; junction bases with no gene match: 13. Germline V gene sequence: CDR1 LGHNA, CDR2 YNFKEQ. The chain's CDR3 is CASSQLLTQREGPYNEQFF. CDR3 DNA: TGTGCCAGCAGCCAGCTACTCACCCAGCGGGAGGGCCCCTACAATGAGCAGTTCTTC.

The chain has TRBV30 and TRBJ2-3, with a possible D match to TRBD2 (6 bases). Germline CDR1 GTSNPN, CDR2 SVGIG (reference sequence). The V end was cut by 0 bases, the J end by 2 bases, with 15 bases between. The CDR3 totals 16 residues. In nucleotides, the CDR3 is TGTGCCTGGAGTGTAGGGCTAGCGCGATACACAGATACGCAGTATTTT. This sequence encodes CAWSVGLARYTDTQYF.

This sequence joins TRBV27 and TRBJ1-1, with a weak D call TRBD1 (6 bases). V lost 8 bases to trimming and J lost 12 bases, with 16 bases between them. The CDR3 sequence is 11 residues long. Germline CDR1 reads MNHEY; CDR2 reads SMNVEV (reference sequence). CDR3 amino acids: CASYRDKETFF. The CDR3 DNA is TGTGCCAGCTACCGGGACAAGGAAACTTTCTTT.

The chain couples TRBV19 to TRBJ2-5; 8 nucleotides line up with TRBD1. The CDR3 length is 14 residues. CDR1 is LNHDA and CDR2 is SQIVND in the germline V gene (reference sequence). V dropped 7 bases and J dropped 4; count of bases not matched to a gene: 8. The CDR3 DNA sequence: TGTGCCAGTACTACACAGGGGGAGCGAGAGACCCAGTACTTC. Amino acid sequence: CASTTQGERETQYF. Full variable domain (outside the CDR3, taken from reference TRBV19 and TRBJ2-5): DGGITQSPKYLFRKEGQNVTLSCEQNLNHDAMYWYRQDPGQGLRLIYYSQIVNDFQKGDIAEGYSVSREKKESFPLTVTSAQKNPTAFYLCASTTQGERETQYFGPGTRLLVL.

This sequence joins TRBV14 and TRBJ2-1, with D possibly TRBD2 on 5 matching bases. Germline V gene sequence: CDR1 SGHDN, CDR2 FVKESK. The CDR3 consists of 15 residues. V lost 2 bases and J 4 bases, leaving 12 bases between the germline ends. Here the CDR3 reads CASSQFRTPYNEQFF. In nucleotides, the CDR3 is TGTGCCAGCAGCCAATTCCGGACTCCATACAATGAGCAGTTCTTC.

This clone has a single count. This chain links TRBV29-1 with TRBJ2-4; 14 bases match TRBD2. Germline trimming cut 4 bases from V and 7 bases from J; bases unmatched to any gene: 12. Germline CDR1 is SQVTM and CDR2 is ANQGSEA. This CDR3 comprises 17 residues. The CDR3 sequence: CSVVNPTSGRAANIQYF. The CDR3, as DNA: TGCAGCGTTGTAAACCCGACTAGCGGGAGGGCCGCCAACATTCAGTACTTC.

This rearrangement joins TRBV19 to TRBJ2-7, with D possibly being TRBD2 (5 bases). The CDR3 consists of 15 residues. The V end was cut by 3 bases, the J end by 4 bases, with 16 bases between. CDR1 and CDR2 (germline): LNHDA, SQIVND (reference sequence). This chain's CDR3 is CASSISDGEGYEQYF. CDR3 nucleotide sequence: TGTGCCAGTAGTATCTCTGACGGGGAAGGGTACGAGCAGTACTTC.

J is TRBJ1-2 and V is TRBV29-1, with 8 bases aligning to TRBD1. The CDR3 is 13 amino acids. Germline lookup yields CDR1 SQVTM and CDR2 ANQGSEA. J lost 5 bases, V lost 7 bases, and 9 bases had no gene match. This CDR3 reads CSAPGTGDYGYTF. The CDR3 coding sequence is TGCAGCGCCCCCGGGACAGGAGATTATGGCTACACCTTC.

The rearrangement joins TRBV15 to TRBJ1-2, with 9 bases aligning to TRBD1. Germline CDR1 reads LNHNV; CDR2 reads YYDKDF (reference sequence). The CDR3 contains 15 residues. The V segment lost 1 base and the J segment 7 bases; nucleotides outside the gene matches: 7. The CDR3 region is CATSRVRQGVGGYTF. CDR3 DNA: TGTGCCACCAGCAGAGTTAGACAGGGGGTAGGTGGCTACACCTTC.

This clone occurred a few times. The chain is built from TRBV30 and TRBJ2-3; tentative D call: TRBD2 (5 bases). The germline V gene encodes CDR1 GTSNPN and CDR2 SVGIG (reference sequence). The CDR3 is 13 residues long. Trimming took off 3 bases at V and 6 bases at J, with 13 bases between the two ends. CDR3 in amino acids: CAWSARSGDTQYF. The CDR3 DNA reads TGTGCCTGGAGCGCCCGATCGGGGGATACGCAGTATTTT.

This clone was picked up a small number of times. CDR3 DNA sequence: TGTGCCAGCAGTAGCGGGTACTACGGGGAGCTGTTTTTT. It encodes CASSSGYYGELFF. V usage is TRBV12-3 or TRBV12-4 and J usage is TRBJ2-2; the D gene is possibly TRBD2 (6 bases). There are 13 residues in the CDR3. The V end lost 5 bases, the J end lost 7 bases, and 11 bases lay between the germline ends.

The genes are TRBV4-1 and TRBJ2-2; 15 nucleotides agree with TRBD2. Germline CDR1 reads MGHRA; CDR2 reads YSYEKL. The CDR3 runs to 18 residues. V shed 4 bases and J 4 bases; nucleotides not matched to a gene: 7. In DNA form, the CDR3 reads TGCGCCAGCAGCCCACGGACTAGCGGGGGGGCGGGCACCGGGGAGCTGTTTTTT. It encodes CASSPRTSGGAGTGELFF.

The CDR3 DNA reads TGTGCCAGCAGTGATTGGACAGGAGATCAGCCCCAGCATTTT. Protein: CASSDWTGDQPQHF. The V and J genes are TRBV2 and TRBJ1-5; 7 bases align to TRBD1. The germline V gene has CDR1 SNHLY and CDR2 FYNNEI. This CDR3 spans 14 amino acids. V trimming: 3 bases; J trimming: 5 bases; junction bases outside the gene matches: 4.

The chain is built from TRBV11-2 and TRBJ2-3; possible D gene TRBD2, 5 bases. Trimming removed 5 bases from V and 2 bases from J, with 14 bases in between. The CDR3 is made up of 15 amino acids. CDR1 and CDR2 from the germline V gene are SGHAT and FQNNGV. The CDR3 nucleotides are TGTGCCAGCAGCCAGCACCTAGGACTCACAGATACGCAGTATTTT. Amino acid sequence: CASSQHLGLTDTQYF.